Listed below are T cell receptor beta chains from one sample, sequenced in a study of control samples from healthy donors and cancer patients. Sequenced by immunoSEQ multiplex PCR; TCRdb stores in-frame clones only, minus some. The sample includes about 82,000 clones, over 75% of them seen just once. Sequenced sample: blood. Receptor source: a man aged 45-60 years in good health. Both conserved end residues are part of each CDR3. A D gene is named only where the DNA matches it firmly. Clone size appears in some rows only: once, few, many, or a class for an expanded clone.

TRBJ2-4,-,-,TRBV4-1,CASSQGGAKNIQYF,TGCGCCAGCAGCCAAGGGGGGGCCAAAAACATTCAGTACTTC
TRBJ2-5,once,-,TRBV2,CASSEGRYTETQYF,TGTGCCAGCAGTGAGGGCAGGTACACGGAGACCCAGTACTTC
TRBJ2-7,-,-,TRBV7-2,CASSSSFNYEQYF,TGTGCCAGCAGCTCTTCCTTCAACTACGAGCAGTACTTC
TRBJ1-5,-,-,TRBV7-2,CASSFWAGRGNQPQHF,TGTGCCAGCAGCTTTTGGGCTGGGCGGGGTAATCAGCCCCAGCATTTT
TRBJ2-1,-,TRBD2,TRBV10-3,CAISVFSGGDGINEQFF,TGTGCCATCAGTGTTTTTAGCGGGGGGGATGGTATAAATGAGCAGTTCTTC
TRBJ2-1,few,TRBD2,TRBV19,CASSRLAGSSYNEQFF,TGTGCCAGTAGTCGACTAGCGGGGAGCTCCTACAATGAGCAGTTCTTC
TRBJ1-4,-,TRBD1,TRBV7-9,CASSPGDRGVSNEKLFF,TGTGCCAGCAGCCCCGGGGACAGGGGAGTGTCTAATGAAAAACTGTTTTTT
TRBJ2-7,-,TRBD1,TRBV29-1,CSVPTGGAGHEQYF,TGCAGCGTCCCGACAGGGGGCGCCGGGCACGAGCAGTACTTC
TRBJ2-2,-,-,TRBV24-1,CATSVDGYTGELFF,TGTGCCACCAGTGTGGACGGATACACCGGGGAGCTGTTTTTT
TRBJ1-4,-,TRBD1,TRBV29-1,CSVRGQGGEKLFF,TGCAGCGTTCGAGGCCAGGGGGGTGAAAAACTGTTTTTT
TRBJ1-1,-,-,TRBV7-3,CASVRGAEAFF,TGTGCCAGCGTACGGGGGGCTGAAGCTTTCTTT
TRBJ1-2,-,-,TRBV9,CASSVAIQGRRTNYGYTF,TGTGCCAGCAGCGTAGCCATACAGGGAAGAAGGACTAACTATGGCTACACCTTC
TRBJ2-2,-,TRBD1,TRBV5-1,CASSQRTGFRTGELFF,TGCGCCAGCAGCCAGCGGACAGGGTTTCGGACCGGGGAGCTGTTTTTT
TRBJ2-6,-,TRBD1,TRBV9,CASSSRGHGANVLTF,TGTGCCAGCAGCTCAAGGGGGCATGGGGCCAACGTCCTGACTTTC
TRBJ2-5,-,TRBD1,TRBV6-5,CASTGLKTGGETQYF,TGTGCCAGCACCGGACTAAAGACAGGGGGCGAGACCCAGTACTTC
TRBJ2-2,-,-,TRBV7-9,CASSPRIAAANTGELFF,TGTGCCAGCAGCCCCAGGATAGCGGCAGCAAACACCGGGGAGCTGTTTTTT
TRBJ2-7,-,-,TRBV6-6,CASSYRWYEQYF,TGTGCCAGCAGTTACCGCTGGTACGAGCAGTACTTC
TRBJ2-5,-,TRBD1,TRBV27,CASRDVGQGQETQYF,TGTGCCAGCAGGGACGTGGGACAGGGGCAAGAGACCCAGTACTTC
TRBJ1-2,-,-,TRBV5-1,CASSLDSYGYTF,TGCGCCAGCAGCTTGGACAGCTATGGCTACACCTTC
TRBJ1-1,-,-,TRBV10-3,CAISEVGTEAFF,TGTGCCATCAGTGAAGTCGGCACTGAAGCTTTCTTT
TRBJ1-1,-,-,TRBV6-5,CASSYSLNTEAFF,TGTGCCAGCAGTTACTCGCTGAACACTGAAGCTTTCTTT
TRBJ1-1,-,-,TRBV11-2,CASSLDGRGPHAFF,TGTGCCAGCAGCTTAGATGGCAGGGGACCTCATGCTTTCTTT
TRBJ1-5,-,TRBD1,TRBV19,CASSTGQGAQPQHF,TGTGCCAGTAGTACGGGACAGGGGGCCCAGCCCCAGCATTTT
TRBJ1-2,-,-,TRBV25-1,CASSEWSSSSQYNYGYTF,TGTGCCAGCAGTGAATGGAGCAGCAGTTCGCAATATAACTATGGCTACACCTTC
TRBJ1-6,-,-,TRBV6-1,CASSEGFQGNSPLHF,TGTGCCAGCAGTGAAGGGTTCCAGGGAAATTCACCCCTCCACTTT
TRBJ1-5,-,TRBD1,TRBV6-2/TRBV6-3,CASSYRQGANVNNQPQHF,TGTGCCAGCAGTTATAGACAGGGGGCTAACGTCAACAATCAGCCCCAGCATTTT
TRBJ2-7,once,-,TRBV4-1,CASSQDGRSLYEQYF,TGCGCCAGCAGCCAAGATGGAAGGTCCCTCTACGAGCAGTACTTC
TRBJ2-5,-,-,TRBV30,CAWSGLDRRRTQYF,TGTGCCTGGAGTGGACTTGACAGGCGTCGAACCCAGTACTTC
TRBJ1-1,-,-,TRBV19,CASSLTNTEAFF,TGTGCCAGTAGTCTTACGAACACTGAAGCTTTCTTT
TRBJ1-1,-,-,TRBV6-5,CASSYSRQDTEAFF,TGTGCCAGCAGTTACTCACGGCAGGACACTGAAGCTTTCTTT
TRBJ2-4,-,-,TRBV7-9,CASSFRGDRNIQYF,TGTGCCAGCAGCTTCCGGGGCGATAGAAACATTCAGTACTTC
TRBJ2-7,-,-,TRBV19,CASSGFSSYEQYF,TGTGCCAGTAGTGGATTTAGCTCCTACGAGCAGTACTTC
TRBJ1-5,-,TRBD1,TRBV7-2,CASSFAGTGIGQPQHF,TGTGCCAGCAGCTTCGCCGGGACAGGGATCGGTCAGCCCCAGCATTTT
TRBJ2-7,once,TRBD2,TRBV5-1,CASSLGLAGGRVHEQYF,TGCGCCAGCAGCCTGGGACTAGCGGGGGGTCGTGTCCACGAGCAGTACTTC
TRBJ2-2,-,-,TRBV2,CASSEPGSGELFF,TGTGCCAGCAGTGAACCAGGGTCCGGGGAGCTGTTTTTT